This entry features one TCR beta chain sequence. These data are taken from a study of blood T cell repertoires in COVID-19. The CDR3 totals 14 residues. With 10 bases removed from V and 6 bases from J, the gap between germline ends came to 21 bases. The germline V gene has CDR1 MNHEY and CDR2 SVGAGI. Sequencing was performed with immunoSEQ multiplex PCR; in TCRdb, only in-frame clones are kept and a portion is missing. The sample has over 250,000 clones, approximately 92% seen once. The TCR was taken from a woman aged 25 to 45 who had recovered from COVID-19. Specimen: PBMCs or T cells enriched from blood (not recorded which). The chain is built from TRBV6-5 and TRBJ1-2; D ambiguous. The chain's CDR3 is CAISSGVEWDGYTF. The CDR3 bases are TGTGCCATCTCGTCTGGAGTGGAGTGGGATGGCTACACCTTC.